This T cell receptor (beta chain) originates from a study of blood T cell repertoires in COVID-19. Here immunoSEQ multiplex PCR was the method, and the copy in TCRdb shows in-frame clones only, minus some. The sample contains 220,000 or so clones, under 90% of which appear only once. The CDR3 runs 14 residues. Per germline, CDR1 LNHNV and CDR2 YYDKDF (reference sequence). The germline V and J ends were trimmed by 3 bases and 4 bases, with 10 bases remaining between them. The genes are TRBV15 and TRBJ2-1; TRBD1 might be the D (5 bases). The material sequenced was peripheral blood. The clonotype originates from a man in his sixties who had recovered from COVID-19. Written as DNA, the CDR3 is TGTGCCACCAGCAGGGGGCAGAAATACAATGAGCAGTTCTTC. It encodes CATSRGQKYNEQFF.